These 31 T cell receptor beta chains originate from one sample sequenced in a study of control samples from healthy donors and cancer patients. Libraries were prepared by immunoSEQ multiplex PCR; TCRdb keeps only in-frame clonotypes and omits some of them. The top ten clones hold approximately 5.8% of a sample with around 75,000 clones, around 92% of them seen once. The sequencing sample was made of blood. The origin of the receptors is an older woman in good health.

V usage is TRBV11-2 and J usage is TRBJ1-1; 8 nucleotides line up with TRBD1. This CDR3 region has 14 residues. Germline CDR1 reads SGHAT; CDR2 reads FQNNGV. The trim removed 5 bases at V and 1 base at J, leaving 3 bases unmatched. CDR3 loop: CASSRTGGNTEAFF. The CDR3 bases are TGTGCCAGCAGCCGCACAGGGGGGAACACTGAAGCTTTCTTT.

The V call is TRBV28, the J call TRBJ1-2; maybe TRBD1 (6 bases). This CDR3 region has 13 residues. Trimming removed 2 bases at V and 8 bases at J, with 12 bases between. Germline assignment: CDR1 MDHEN and CDR2 SYDVKM. The DNA of the CDR3 is TGTGCCAGCAGTTTAATAGGTGGGGGCGGCTACACCTTC. Residues: CASSLIGGGGYTF.

CDR3 protein: CASSERHIGYGYTF. The CDR3 bases are TGTGCCAGCAGTGAGAGGCATATCGGCTATGGCTACACCTTC. The chain recombines TRBV25-1 with TRBJ1-2; D gene uncertain. Trimming removed 3 bases from V and 4 bases from J, with 12 bases in between. The CDR3 runs to 14 residues. Germline values: CDR1 MGHDK, CDR2 SYGVNS.

The chain uses TRBV27 and TRBJ1-2, with D possibly being TRBD1 (6 bases). Germline values: CDR1 MNHEY, CDR2 SMNVEV (reference sequence). CDR3 length equals 14 residues. V lost 7 bases and J lost 4, with 16 bases in between. CDR3: CASKSNRDGYGYTF. The CDR3 nucleotides read TGTGCCAGCAAGTCAAACAGGGACGGCTATGGCTACACCTTC.

The J gene is TRBJ2-3, the V gene TRBV9; 15 nucleotides match TRBD2. The germline CDR1 and CDR2 sequences are SGDLS and YYNGEE. The ends lost 3 bases at V and 1 base at J; junction bases unmatched: 6. CDR3 length: 18 residues. CDR3 protein: CASSGGLAGGTGTDTQYF. In DNA form, the CDR3 reads TGTGCCAGCAGCGGGGGACTAGCGGGAGGAACGGGCACAGATACGCAGTATTTT.

The chain uses TRBV28 and TRBJ2-2; 10 bases are shared with TRBD1. Germline CDR1 MDHEN, CDR2 SYDVKM. The CDR3 runs 16 residues. The trim removed 6 bases at V and 0 bases at J, leaving 4 bases unmatched. The CDR3 loop is CASSGGTGANTGELFF. In DNA form, the CDR3 reads TGTGCCAGCAGCGGAGGGACAGGGGCGAACACCGGGGAGCTGTTTTTT.

This clone was seen just once. The chain combines TRBV11-1 with TRBJ1-1; D ambiguous. V gave up 3 bases and J gave up 3 bases, with 8 bases separating them. The length of the CDR3 is 13 residues. Germline CDR1 is SGHAT and CDR2 is FQDESV (reference sequence). The CDR3 nucleotides are TGTGCCAGCAGCTTTAGTGAGGACACTGAAGCTTTCTTT. This encodes CASSFSEDTEAFF.

The chain joins TRBV9 to TRBJ2-5; 15 positions match TRBD2. CDR1 SGDLS and CDR2 YYNGEE come from the germline V gene. The CDR3 is 21 residues long. J lost 3 bases, V lost 4 bases, and 19 bases had no gene match. The CDR3, as DNA: TGTGCCAGCAGCTTACCCCGATTCGGACTAGCGGGAGGGCCGTTCGAAGAGACCCAGTACTTC. This gives the protein CASSLPRFGLAGGPFEETQYF.

This chain joins TRBV5-1 and TRBJ2-2; TRBD2 matches at 8 bases. The CDR3 loop spans 15 amino acids. Germline loops: CDR1 SGHRS, CDR2 YFSETQ. Trimming removed 1 base from V and 4 bases from J; junction bases left unmatched: 3. CDR3 sequence: CASSLSGRSTGELFF. CDR3 DNA: TGCGCCAGCAGCTTGAGCGGGAGAAGCACCGGGGAGCTGTTTTTT.

In DNA form, the CDR3 reads TGTGCCAGCAGCGACATCAGCCGACAAGAGACCCAGTACTTC. Translating it yields CASSDISRQETQYF. The chain couples TRBV5-4 to TRBJ2-5; D uncertain. The V end was cut by 4 bases, the J end by 2 bases, with 12 bases between. The germline CDR1 and CDR2 sequences are SGHNT and YYREEE (reference sequence). The CDR3 runs 14 residues.

This clone was counted a single time. V is TRBV10-3 and J is TRBJ1-2; no reliable D call. V was clipped by 2 bases and J by 8 bases, with 6 bases between them. CDR1 and CDR2 from the germline V gene are ENHRY and SYGVKD. This CDR3 has 11 amino acids. The CDR3 DNA is TGTGCCATCAGTGAGGCGAAAGGCTACACCTTC. Its protein is CAISEAKGYTF.

The chain recombines TRBV6-5 with TRBJ2-7; TRBD1 matches at 8 bases. Trimming removed 5 bases from V and 1 base from J; junction bases left unmatched: 4. The CDR3 is 14 amino acids. Germline CDR1 MNHEY, CDR2 SVGAGI. CDR3 DNA sequence: TGTGCCAGCAGTCTCCGGGACAGGTCCTACGAGCAGTACTTC. It yields the protein CASSLRDRSYEQYF.

This clone occurred once. J is TRBJ1-1 and V is TRBV12-3 or TRBV12-4; D unclear. V lost 6 bases and J lost 3, with 2 bases in between. This CDR3 spans 10 amino acids. CDR3 in DNA: TGTGCCAGCAGGGACACTGAAGCTTTCTTT. Residues: CASRDTEAFF.

The chain combines TRBV24-1 with TRBJ1-5, with 7 bases identical to TRBD1. Germline assignment: CDR1 KGHDR and CDR2 SFDVKD. The CDR3 runs 13 residues. V was clipped by 10 bases and J by 7 bases; unmatched bases: 9. In DNA, the CDR3 is TGTGCCACTAGGGGGCCGCCTAGACAGCCCCAGCATTTT. It translates to CATRGPPRQPQHF.

The CDR3 loop is CASSLESGRAFGEQFF. CDR3 DNA: TGTGCCAGCAGCTTGGAATCTGGCAGGGCCTTCGGTGAGCAGTTCTTC. The J gene is TRBJ2-1, the V gene TRBV5-4; a weak D match, TRBD1 (5 bases). The V end lost 0 bases, the J end lost 9 bases, and 19 bases lay between the germline ends. CDR3 length equals 16 residues. In germline, CDR1 is SGHNT, CDR2 YYREEE (reference sequence).

The chain recombines TRBV27 with TRBJ2-1, with 15 bases matching TRBD2. V shed 4 bases, J shed 7 bases, and the junction held 8 bases outside the gene matches. Germline V gene data show CDR1 as MNHEY and CDR2 as SMNVEV (reference sequence). This CDR3 has 17 amino acids. This CDR3 is CASSSGLAGGPRNEQFF. The DNA for the CDR3 is TGTGCCAGCAGTTCCGGACTAGCGGGAGGGCCGCGGAATGAGCAGTTCTTC.

The CDR3 nucleotides are TGTGCCAGCAGCCGCGCAGGGGACTATGGCTACACCTTC. Its protein is CASSRAGDYGYTF. The chain couples TRBV5-5 to TRBJ1-2, with D possibly matching TRBD1 (6 bases). There are 13 residues in the CDR3. Looked up from germline, CDR1 is SGHKS and CDR2 is YYEKEE (reference sequence). V shed 4 bases and J shed 3 bases, with 10 bases lying between them.

This clone appeared once. The chain combines TRBV12-3 or TRBV12-4 with TRBJ1-3, with D unclear. V lost 7 bases and J 4 bases, leaving 8 bases between the germline ends. The CDR3 is made up of 12 amino acids. The chain's CDR3 is CASITQGNTIYF. CDR3 sequence (DNA): TGTGCCAGCATCACACAGGGAAACACCATATATTTT.

The chain employs TRBV28 and TRBJ1-3, with unresolved D. Trimming took off 5 bases at V and 4 bases at J, with 9 bases between the two ends. This CDR3 has 13 residues. Germline CDR1 and CDR2: MDHEN and SYDVKM. For the CDR3, the DNA is TGTGCCAGCAGTCCGGGAGGGGGAAACACCATATATTTT. Translated, it gives CASSPGGGNTIYF. The full variable domain, with the rest looked up from reference TRBV28 and TRBJ1-3, is DVKVTQSSRYLVKRTGEKVFLECVQDMDHENMFWYRQDPGLGLRLIYFSYDVKMKEKGDIPEGYSVSREKKERFSLILESASTNQTSMYLCASSPGGGNTIYFGEGSWLTVV.

The chain's CDR3 is CASNLRQVSNTEAFF. The CDR3 bases are TGTGCCAGCAACCTCCGACAGGTATCAAACACTGAAGCTTTCTTT. The J gene is TRBJ1-1, the V gene TRBV5-6; tentative D call: TRBD1 (6 bases). CDR1 and CDR2 (germline): SGHDT, YYEEEE. The CDR3 sequence is 15 residues long. Trimming removed 6 bases from V and 2 bases from J, with 17 bases in between.

The rearrangement joins TRBV27 to TRBJ2-3, with TRBD1 identical over 10 bases. Looked up from germline, CDR1 is MNHEY and CDR2 is SMNVEV (reference sequence). This CDR3 spans 18 amino acids. V dropped 3 bases and J dropped 1; count of bases not matched to a gene: 10. This CDR3 reads CASSLDRGYGGGTDTQYF. CDR3 DNA: TGTGCCAGCAGTTTGGACAGGGGGTACGGAGGAGGCACAGATACGCAGTATTTT.

The gene calls are TRBV14 and TRBJ2-2, with D possibly TRBD1 on 6 matching bases. Germline assignment: CDR1 SGHDN and CDR2 FVKESK. V lost 7 bases to trimming and J lost 7 bases, with 16 bases between them. The CDR3 contains 14 residues. CDR3 sequence (DNA): TGTGCCAGCAAAGCCCAGACGGGACACGGGGAGCTGTTTTTT. This codes for CASKAQTGHGELFF.

The chain joins TRBV5-1 to TRBJ2-2, with 10 bases fitting TRBD2. In germline, CDR1 is SGHRS, CDR2 YFSETQ. The CDR3 has 15 residues. J gave up 3 bases and V 7 bases, and 6 bases lay outside the gene matches. This CDR3 is CASHPLAGDTGELFF. The CDR3 bases are TGCGCCAGCCATCCTCTAGCGGGAGACACCGGGGAGCTGTTTTTT.

The chain employs TRBV24-1 and TRBJ1-2; 9 bases agree with TRBD1. The CDR3 loop spans 15 amino acids. Germline CDR1 reads KGHDR; CDR2 reads SFDVKD. The J segment lost 5 bases and the V segment lost 2 bases, leaving 5 bases of the junction unmatched. CDR3 nucleotide sequence: TGTGCCACCAGTGATTCGGGGACAGGGCGTTATGGCTACACCTTC. Residues: CATSDSGTGRYGYTF.

This chain connects TRBV29-1 to TRBJ1-1, with D unclear. Per germline, CDR1 SQVTM and CDR2 ANQGSEA. The ends were cut back, 4 bases at V and 0 bases at J, with 12 bases in the middle. This CDR3 spans 14 amino acids. The CDR3 protein is CSVGKQPMNTEAFF. The CDR3 nucleotides read TGCAGCGTTGGAAAGCAGCCCATGAACACTGAAGCTTTCTTT.

The chain has TRBV20-1 and TRBJ2-5; D may be TRBD1 (6 bases). Germline-derived CDR1 and CDR2 are DFQATT and SNEGSKA (reference sequence). The CDR3 loop spans 11 amino acids. Trimming removed 2 bases from V and 5 bases from J, with 6 bases in between. CDR3 loop: CSARQGETQYF. CDR3 bases: TGCAGTGCTAGACAGGGGGAGACCCAGTACTTC.

The rearrangement uses TRBV18 and TRBJ2-3; no definite D call. The ends were cut back, 0 bases at V and 1 base at J, with 11 bases in the middle. The V gene's germline CDR1 is KGHSH and CDR2 LQKENI. This CDR3 comprises 16 residues. The CDR3 DNA sequence: TGTGCCAGCTCACCACCGATAGGTACCCGCACAGATACGCAGTATTTT. Translation gives CASSPPIGTRTDTQYF. Full variable domain (remainder filled in from reference TRBV18 and TRBJ2-3): NAGVMQNPRHLVRRRGQEARLRCSPMKGHSHVYWYRQLPEEGLKFMVYLQKENIIDESGMPKERFSAEFPKEGPSILRIQQVVRGDSAAYFCASSPPIGTRTDTQYFGPGTRLTVL.

The CDR3 protein is CASSLTSGRAAVYEQYF. CDR3 bases: TGCGCCAGCAGCTTAACTAGCGGGAGGGCCGCCGTCTACGAGCAGTACTTC. V is TRBV5-1 and J is TRBJ2-7; 13 nucleotides line up with TRBD2. Germline V CDR1 and CDR2: SGHRS, YFSETQ. The CDR3 spans 17 residues. Losses at the gene ends were 2 bases for V and 3 bases for J; bases not matched to a gene: 8.

The chain carries TRBV18 and TRBJ2-7; perhaps TRBD1 as D (6 bases). This CDR3 contains 14 residues. The V gene lost 4 bases and the J gene lost 5 bases, with 15 bases spanning the gap. Germline assignment: CDR1 KGHSH and CDR2 LQKENI. As DNA, the CDR3 is TGTGCCAGCTCACGCCAGGACAGTTACCACGAGCAGTACTTC. It translates to CASSRQDSYHEQYF.

This chain links TRBV19 with TRBJ2-1; the match to TRBD1 covers 8 bases. This CDR3 has 16 amino acids. CDR1 and CDR2 (germline): LNHDA, SQIVND (reference sequence). V was clipped by 5 bases and J by 1 base; unmatched bases: 7. This CDR3 is CASSSNRGRSYNEQFF. DNA for the CDR3: TGTGCCAGTAGTTCAAACAGGGGGAGATCCTACAATGAGCAGTTCTTC.

The rearrangement links TRBV7-3 to TRBJ2-7; D may be TRBD1 (5 bases). V lost 5 bases to trimming and J lost 7 bases, with 9 bases between them. The V gene's germline CDR1 is SGHTA and CDR2 FQGTGA. The CDR3 sequence is 11 residues long. The DNA for the CDR3 is TGTGCCAGCAGCCTGGGGCAAGAGCAGTACTTC. It is translated as CASSLGQEQYF.